This T cell receptor (beta chain) was recovered during a study of blood T cell repertoires in COVID-19. Study-level information: T cells, B-cell-depleted T cells, or PBMCs supplied cDNA or gDNA.

Deletions cut 5 bases from V and 0 bases from J, with 11 bases between. Germline V gene lookup returns CDR1 KGHDR and CDR2 SFDVKD. The CDR3 has 15 residues. TCRdb's table, derived via immunoSEQ multiplex PCR, lists solely in-frame clones and lacks some. The sample consists of some 200,000 clones, 70% to 90% of them appearing once. The sequenced sample consisted of peripheral blood. The gene calls are TRBV24-1 and TRBJ2-3, with D maybe TRBD2 (6 bases). The TCR sequence derives from a man aged 50 or older who had recovered from COVID-19. CDR3 in DNA: TGTGCCACCAGTGCCCGGGGGACCAGCACAGATACGCAGTATTTT. It specifies CATSARGTSTDTQYF.